A selection of T cell receptor beta chains follows, all from one sample in a study of T cell responses to AZD1222 COVID-19 vaccine. Profiled with immunoSEQ multiplex PCR; TCRdb holds only in-frame clones, not every one. The table has 110,000 to 150,000 clones, approximately 90% seen once; the top ten hold 2.5% to 3.5%. The specimen was peripheral blood, collected 28 days after the second AZD1222 dose. These receptors were collected from an adult who received the AZD1222 COVID-19 vaccine. CDR3s include the opening cysteine and the closing phenylalanine or tryptophan. The D gene is left open where the match is weak.

TRBV7-2	TRBJ1-1	.	CATGRDGTNTEAFF	TGTGCCACGGGACGGGACGGAACAAACACTGAAGCTTTCTTT
TRBV7-2	TRBJ1-6	TRBD1	CASSLIQDRLGSPLHF	TGTGCCAGCAGCCTTATCCAGGACAGGTTAGGTTCACCCCTCCACTTT
TRBV7-2	TRBJ2-1	.	CASNPARGWNNEQFF	TGTGCCAGCAACCCGGCGAGGGGGTGGAACAATGAGCAGTTCTTC
TRBV5-1	TRBJ2-1	TRBD1	CASSPLEGADNEQFF	TGCGCCAGCAGCCCACTCGAGGGGGCCGACAATGAGCAGTTCTTC
TRBV7-9	TRBJ2-1	TRBD2	CASSSKASRLAGDNEQFF	TGTGCCAGCAGCTCGAAAGCCTCTAGGCTAGCGGGCGACAATGAGCAGTTCTTC
TRBV5-3	TRBJ2-3	TRBD2	CAARGRSTDTQYF	TGTGCTGCGCGCGGGAGAAGCACAGATACGCAGTATTTT
TRBV28	TRBJ1-1	.	CASSHFMHGGTEAFF	TGTGCCAGCAGTCACTTTATGCATGGGGGAACTGAAGCTTTCTTT
TRBV27	TRBJ2-7	.	CASSLSQGSYEQYF	TGTGCCAGCAGTTTATCACAGGGCTCCTACGAGCAGTACTTC
TRBV5-1	TRBJ2-7	TRBD1	CASSLGQGYGEQYF	TGCGCCAGCAGCTTGGGACAGGGTTACGGCGAGCAGTACTTC
TRBV2	TRBJ1-5	TRBD1	CASLGQGNQPQHF	TGTGCCAGCCTGGGACAGGGAAATCAGCCCCAGCATTTT